The clone carrying this T cell receptor (beta chain) was picked up many times. The antigen is not known. This sample was included in a study of T cells in Graves' hyperthyroidism and ophthalmopathy. General study points: Blood also held most thyroid clonotypes expanded beyond 0.001.

TCR beta CDR3 region amplification was performed from RNA transcripts. HTBI primers were employed in a first-round RT-PCR of the TCR CDR3. TCRdb recomputed calls from the multiplex PCR reads with MiXCR, one row per CDR3 protein. The data hold around 240,000 distinct CDR3 sequences, with roughly 15% observed a single time. V gave up 5 bases and J gave up 0 bases, with 11 bases separating them. CDR1 is MNHNS, CDR2 SASEGT, per germline. The CDR3 runs to 15 residues. This chain uses TRBV6-1 with TRBJ1-5; D gene ambiguous. Sequenced material: blood. The source is a woman between 18 and 29 years old with Graves' ophthalmopathy. CDR3: CASSSATTSNQPQHF. In DNA form, the CDR3 reads TGTGCCAGCAGTTCCGCGACCACTAGCAATCAGCCCCAGCATTTT.